This entry lists 30 T cell receptor beta chains sequenced from one sample in a study of T cells in women clearing cervical HPV infection. Repertoires were generated with immunoSEQ multiplex PCR, while TCRdb's copy carries only in-frame clones and drops some. Here the sample table reports some 40,000 clones. What was sequenced was blood buffy coat. These TCRs come from a woman aged 18 to 75 with a cervical HPV16 infection that either progressed to CIN3+ or cleared (not recorded which).

Remarks on this clone: The read comes to an end 3 residues before the CDR3 does, leaving the germline J gene to fill in the end. The rearrangement joins TRBV5-1 to TRBJ1-1, with no clear D. V was clipped by 0 bases and J by 0 bases, with 12 bases between them. This CDR3 contains 16 residues. CDR1 and CDR2 from the germline V gene are SGHRS and YFSETQ. CDR3 sequence reads: CASSLGTDYLNTEAFF. CDR3 DNA, as far as it was read: TGCGCCAGCAGCTTGGGAACAGACTACTTGAACACTGAA.

With respect to this clone: The read gets to within 3 residues of the CDR3 end, and the germline J gene fills in the rest. V gene TRBV19 combines with J gene TRBJ2-1, with 14 bases aligning to TRBD2. CDR1 LNHDA and CDR2 SQIVND come from the germline V gene (reference sequence). V shed 6 bases and J 4 bases; nucleotides not matched to a gene: 11. The CDR3 loop spans 18 amino acids. Incomplete CDR3 DNA: TGTGCCAGTAGGGGGGTGGGACTAGCGGGGGCCATTTACAATGAG. Protein sequence: CASRGVGLAGAIYNE. The whole CDR3 is CASRGVGLAGAIYNEQFF. The whole variable domain, filled in from reference TRBV19 and TRBJ2-1, reads DGGITQSPKYLFRKEGQNVTLSCEQNLNHDAMYWYRQDPGQGLRLIYYSQIVNDFQKGDIAEGYSVSREKKESFPLTVTSAQKNPTAFYLCASRGVGLAGAIYNEQFFGPGTRLTVL.

A word on this clone: The read gets to within 3 residues of the CDR3 end, and the germline J gene fills in the rest. The gene calls are TRBV2 and TRBJ1-4, with D tentatively TRBD1 (5 bases). V lost 6 bases to trimming and J lost 6 bases, with 14 bases between them. This CDR3 region has 14 residues. CDR1 and CDR2 from the germline V gene are SNHLY and FYNNEI. The CDR3 bases that were read are TGTGCCAGCAGATGGGGGGGAGGGCATGAAAAA. Its protein is CASRWGGGHEK. The full CDR3 is CASRWGGGHEKLFF.

Notes on this clone: The read halts 3 residues ahead of the CDR3 end, with the missing end drawn from the germline J gene. The chain has TRBV19 and TRBJ2-4; D might be TRBD2 (6 bases). V was pared by 0 bases and J by 1 base, with 10 bases between. Germline values: CDR1 LNHDA, CDR2 SQIVND (reference sequence). This CDR3 contains 16 residues. Incomplete CDR3 DNA: TGTGCCAGTAGTATAGAGGTGGCGGGGGCCAAAAACATT. Translation gives CASSIEVAGAKNI. The entire CDR3 sequence reads CASSIEVAGAKNIQYF.

A remark on this clone: The read terminates 3 residues ahead of where the CDR3 ends, so the germline J gene completes it. The chain has TRBV4-1 and TRBJ2-3; D possibly corresponds to TRBD1 (6 bases). The CDR3 sequence is 15 residues long. V lost 4 bases to trimming and J lost 0 bases, with 11 bases between them. Looked up from germline, CDR1 is MGHRA and CDR2 is YSYEKL. CDR3: CASSRGQISTDTQYF. CDR3 DNA (partial): TGCGCCAGCAGCCGAGGACAGATTAGCACAGATACG.

A note on this clone: The read comes to an end 3 residues before the CDR3 does, leaving the germline J gene to fill in the end. The J gene is TRBJ2-5, the V gene TRBV7-9; TRBD2 agrees at 7 bases. Per the germline V gene, CDR1 is SEHNR and CDR2 is FQNEAQ (reference sequence). V was pared by 5 bases and J by 4 bases, with 10 bases of the junction left unmatched. The CDR3 has 15 residues. CDR3 DNA, as far as it was read: TGTGCCAGCAGCCCCGGCGGGGGTTCTGGAGAGACC. Translated: CASSPGGGSGET. The complete CDR3 sequence is CASSPGGGSGETQYF. Supplemented by reference TRBV7-9 and TRBJ2-5, the full variable domain reads DTGVSQNPRHKITKRGQNVTFRCDPISEHNRLYWYRQTLGQGPEFLTYFQNEAQLEKSRLLSDRFSAERPKGSFSTLEIQRTEQGDSAMYLCASSPGGGSGETQYFGPGTRLLVL.

Regarding this clone: The CDR3 end lies 3 residues beyond the end of the read and is filled in from the germline J gene. The chain combines TRBV2 with TRBJ2-7; TRBD1 agrees at 7 bases. V lost 4 bases, J lost 5 bases, and 17 bases stayed unmatched. This CDR3 contains 17 residues. Germline values: CDR1 SNHLY, CDR2 FYNNEI. CDR3 in amino acids: CASSVARMQTTGNEQYF. The covered CDR3 bases are TGTGCCAGCAGTGTCGCCCGGATGCAAACGACAGGGAACGAG.

For this clone: The observed sequence ends 3 residues before the CDR3 terminus, with the missing tail filled in from the germline J gene. The rearrangement joins TRBV5-6 to TRBJ2-5; 8 bases fit TRBD1. V lost 7 bases and J lost 4; bases outside the gene matches: 9. The CDR3 extends over 14 amino acids. In germline, CDR1 is SGHDT, CDR2 YYEEEE. CDR3 DNA, as far as it was read: TGTGCCAGCTTGGGTCAGGGGGCCCCAGAGACC. It yields the protein CASLGQGAPET. The full CDR3 protein is CASLGQGAPETQYF.

As for this clone: From the germline J gene comes the end of the CDR3, since the read stops 3 residues before it. The rearrangement uses TRBV5-1 and TRBJ2-1; TRBD2 matches at 8 bases. The CDR3 runs 18 residues. Per the germline V gene, CDR1 is SGHRS and CDR2 is YFSETQ. V lost 3 bases to trimming and J lost 4 bases; unmatched junction nucleotides: 15. This chain's CDR3 is CASSSDISLSGGYNEQFF. The sequenced CDR3 bases are TGCGCCAGCAGCTCCGACATATCCCTCAGCGGGGGTTACAATGAG.

Incomplete CDR3 DNA: TGTGCCAGCAGTGAAGCTGGTTCGGCGAGCGCTGAA. Protein sequence: CASSEAGSASAE. The full CDR3 protein is CASSEAGSASAEAFF. The chain employs TRBV2 and TRBJ1-1; the D is unclear. From the germline J gene comes the end of the CDR3, since the read stops 3 residues before it. Deletions cut 0 bases from V and 6 bases from J, with 14 bases between. CDR3 length: 15 amino acids. Germline CDR1 reads SNHLY; CDR2 reads FYNNEI. The full variable domain, with the rest looked up from reference TRBV2 and TRBJ1-1, is EPEVTQTPSHQVTQMGQEVILRCVPISNHLYFYWYRQILGQKVEFLVSFYNNEISEKSEIFDDQFSVERPDGSNFTLKIRSTKLEDSAMYFCASSEAGSASAEAFFGQGTRLTVV.

About this clone: The CDR3 extends 3 residues past the end of the read, so its final part is completed from the germline J gene. The chain has TRBV14 and TRBJ2-5; weak D call: TRBD1 (5 bases). The CDR3 extends over 12 amino acids. The germline V gene has CDR1 SGHDN and CDR2 FVKESK. Trimming left V 3 bases short and J 4 bases short, with 6 bases between. The CDR3 DNA, read in part, is TGTGCCAGCAGCCAGACAGCAGAGACC. Translated, it gives CASSQTAET. The full-length CDR3 reads as CASSQTAETQYF. The whole variable domain, remainder taken from reference TRBV14 and TRBJ2-5, is EAGVTQFPSHSVIEKGQTVTLRCDPISGHDNLYWYRRVMGKEIKFLLHFVKESKQDESGMPNNRFLAERTGGTYSTLKVQPAELEDSGVYFCASSQTAETQYFGPGTRLLVL.

CDR3: CASSSGGLGVNEQFF. Partial CDR3 DNA: TGCGCCAGCAGCTCGGGGGGGCTTGGGGTCAATGAG. The J gene is TRBJ2-1, the V gene TRBV5-1; 8 bases are shared with TRBD2. Coverage ceases 3 residues before the CDR3 finishes, and the germline J gene fills in the end. After removal of 3 bases from V and 6 bases from J, the junction contained 8 bases not matched to a gene. CDR3 length equals 15 residues. Germline loops: CDR1 SGHRS, CDR2 YFSETQ.

About this clone itself: With the read ending 3 residues before the CDR3 end, the germline J gene is used to fill in that end. The rearrangement links TRBV7-9 to TRBJ1-2, with 7 bases matching TRBD1. The V and J ends lost 7 bases and 4 bases, in that order; junction bases with no gene match: 12. This CDR3 has 15 amino acids. From germline, CDR1 is SEHNR and CDR2 FQNEAQ (reference sequence). CDR3 DNA (partial): TGTGCCAGCACTCAACACGCCGGGACAGTCTATGGC. Translated, it gives CASTQHAGTVYG. The whole CDR3 sequence is CASTQHAGTVYGYTF.

The covered CDR3 bases are TGCGCCAGCAGCGTAGCGGGGGGGACCTACGAG. Protein: CASSVAGGTYE. The whole CDR3 protein reads CASSVAGGTYEQYF. V usage is TRBV10-2 and J usage is TRBJ2-7, with 11 bases fitting TRBD2. The DNA ends 3 residues before the CDR3 does, and the rest of the CDR3 is filled in from the germline J gene. The junction had 3 bases not matched to a gene; V was cut back by 6 bases and J by 2 bases. CDR3 length: 14 residues. Germline CDR1 is WSHSY and CDR2 is SAAADI.

The DNA read from the CDR3 is TGTGCCTGGAATAGACAGGGTGGAGGGTACACTGAA. Residues: CAWNRQGGGYTE. The full CDR3 sequence reads CAWNRQGGGYTEAFF. The chain couples TRBV30 to TRBJ1-1, with 7 bases aligning to TRBD1. The DNA ends 3 residues before the CDR3 does, and the rest of the CDR3 is filled in from the germline J gene. V was pared by 4 bases and J by 3 bases, with 11 bases of the junction left unmatched. The CDR3 is made up of 15 amino acids. CDR1 GTSNPN and CDR2 SVGIG come from the germline V gene (reference sequence).

The sequenced part of the CDR3 DNA is TGTGCCAGCAGCTTAAGGGGGGGGGACGGACGCACAGATACG. Its translation: CASSLRGGDGRTDT. From start to end, the CDR3 is CASSLRGGDGRTDTQYF. The chain carries TRBV7-3 and TRBJ2-3, with TRBD2 matching 7 bases. The DNA ends 3 residues before the CDR3 does, and the rest of the CDR3 is filled in from the germline J gene. V lost 1 base and J lost 1; bases outside the gene matches: 8. The germline V gene has CDR1 SGHTA and CDR2 FQGTGA. The length of the CDR3 is 17 residues.

To note about this clone: Coverage ceases 3 residues before the CDR3 finishes, and the germline J gene fills in the end. The chain combines TRBV29-1 with TRBJ2-2; D gene uncertain. CDR3 size: 12 residues. Trimming shortened V by 4 bases and J by 6 bases, and 9 bases separated the two germline ends. Germline V gives CDR1 SQVTM, CDR2 ANQGSEA. Partial CDR3 DNA: TGCAGCGTTGGCAGTTGGTCCGGGGAG. As protein: CSVGSWSGE. The whole CDR3 reads CSVGSWSGELFF.

Regarding this clone: The CDR3 end falls 3 residues outside the read, so it is completed with the germline J gene. The rearrangement uses TRBV5-5 and TRBJ2-1, with D unresolved. V was pared by 4 bases and J by 7 bases, with 9 bases between. CDR1 is SGHKS and CDR2 is YYEKEE in the germline V gene (reference sequence). The CDR3 sequence is 12 residues long. The CDR3 spells CASSLTRNEQFF. The CDR3 bases that were read are TGTGCCAGCAGCCTTACACGAAATGAG.

With respect to this clone: The sequence runs out 3 residues before the end of the CDR3; the remainder is reconstructed from the germline J gene. V is TRBV5-1 and J is TRBJ2-3, with 8 bases identical to TRBD2. This CDR3 spans 16 amino acids. Germline CDR1 SGHRS, CDR2 YFSETQ. The J segment lost 4 bases and the V segment lost 4 bases, leaving 11 bases of the junction unmatched. The CDR3 DNA, read in part, is TGCGCCAGCAGCGATGGGATAGCGGGGTTCGCAGATACG. Encoded protein: CASSDGIAGFADT. The whole CDR3 sequence is CASSDGIAGFADTQYF.

To note about this clone: The read comes to an end 3 residues before the CDR3 does, leaving the germline J gene to fill in the end. The rearrangement uses TRBV11-2 and TRBJ2-7; D uncertain. V shed 5 bases and J shed 5 bases, with 7 bases lying between them. CDR3 length equals 11 residues. Germline V lookup: CDR1 SGHAT, CDR2 FQNNGV. The CDR3 loop reads CASSLSHEQYF. Incomplete CDR3 DNA: TGTGCCAGCAGCCTTTCTCACGAG.

In regard to this clone: The read ends 3 residues early relative to the CDR3; the germline J gene fills the gap. J is TRBJ2-7 and V is TRBV19, with 10 bases matching TRBD1. Germline CDR1 reads LNHDA; CDR2 reads SQIVND (reference sequence). The V gene end was trimmed by 3 bases and the J gene end by 3 bases; junction bases not matched to a gene: 8. The CDR3 consists of 16 residues. CDR3 protein: CASSMVGTGVSYEQYF. The sequenced part of the CDR3 DNA is TGTGCCAGTAGTATGGTCGGGACAGGGGTTAGCTACGAG. The full variable domain, with the rest looked up from reference TRBV19 and TRBJ2-7, is DGGITQSPKYLFRKEGQNVTLSCEQNLNHDAMYWYRQDPGQGLRLIYYSQIVNDFQKGDIAEGYSVSREKKESFPLTVTSAQKNPTAFYLCASSMVGTGVSYEQYFGPGTRLTVT.

Points on this clone: The CDR3 end is not reached by the read, which stops 3 residues before it; the germline J gene fills it in. V and J are TRBV5-1 and TRBJ2-5; 8 bases are shared with TRBD1. J was trimmed by 5 bases and V by 0 bases; bases with no gene match: 6. This CDR3 region has 15 residues. Germline-derived CDR1 and CDR2 are SGHRS and YFSETQ. CDR3 sequence reads: CASSLEDRAQETQYF. The DNA read from the CDR3 is TGCGCCAGCAGCTTGGAGGACAGGGCACAGGAGACC.

Concerning this clone itself: The read comes to an end 3 residues before the CDR3 does, leaving the germline J gene to fill in the end. The chain couples TRBV13 to TRBJ1-2; 10 bases match TRBD1. The junction had 13 bases not matched to a gene; V was cut back by 0 bases and J by 6 bases. Germline CDR1 PRHDT, CDR2 FYEKMQ (reference sequence). The CDR3 contains 18 residues. The CDR3: CASSLGLGTGDPSHGYTF. The CDR3 DNA, read in part, is TGTGCCAGCAGCTTAGGCCTGGGGACAGGGGACCCTTCGCATGGC.

As to this clone: The read gets to within 3 residues of the CDR3 end, and the germline J gene fills in the rest. This chain uses TRBV7-8 with TRBJ2-1; 13 positions agree with TRBD2. CDR1 and CDR2 from the germline V gene are SGHVS and FQNEAQ. The CDR3 contains 14 residues. The ends lost 8 bases at V and 7 bases at J; junction bases unmatched: 5. CDR3 bases read: TGTGCCAGCGCACTAGCGGGGGGGTGGAATGAG. It specifies CASALAGGWNE. The complete CDR3 reads CASALAGGWNEQFF.

Notes on this clone: The CDR3 end is not reached by the read, which stops 3 residues before it; the germline J gene fills it in. The chain joins TRBV5-1 to TRBJ2-1, with D possibly being TRBD2 (7 bases). This CDR3 contains 15 residues. Germline CDR1 SGHRS, CDR2 YFSETQ. The germline V and J ends were trimmed by 6 bases and 8 bases, with 21 bases remaining between them. Partial CDR3 DNA: TGCGCCAGCACCTTCGGAGGGGGGGGGCACGATGAG. Protein sequence: CASTFGGGGHDE. The CDR3 as a whole reads CASTFGGGGHDEQFF.

A note on this clone: The read ends 3 residues shy of where the CDR3 ends; the end is completed using the germline J gene. The chain links TRBV10-2 to TRBJ2-1, with 7 positions matching TRBD2. The V and J ends lost 6 bases and 6 bases, in that order; junction bases with no gene match: 8. CDR3 length equals 14 residues. Per the germline V gene, CDR1 is WSHSY and CDR2 is SAAADI. The chain's CDR3 is CASSPLAESNEQFF. The covered CDR3 bases are TGCGCCAGCAGCCCTCTAGCGGAGAGCAATGAG.

Remarks on this clone: The sequenced fragment ends 3 residues before the CDR3 boundary, so the rest is inferred from the germline J gene. The V gene is TRBV18, the J gene TRBJ1-2; 9 nucleotides line up with TRBD1. Germline loops: CDR1 KGHSH, CDR2 LQKENI. Losses at the gene ends were 3 bases for V and 4 bases for J; bases not matched to a gene: 3. The CDR3 sequence is 14 residues long. The CDR3 spells CASSPGQGIYGYTF. Incomplete CDR3 DNA: TGTGCCAGCTCACCCGGACAGGGGATCTATGGC.

Partial CDR3 DNA: TGTGCCAGTAGTATTAGCGGGTTCTACAATGAG. Translated: CASSISGFYNE. The full CDR3 sequence reads CASSISGFYNEQFF. This chain joins TRBV19 and TRBJ2-1, with TRBD2 identical over 7 bases. The read falls 3 residues short of the CDR3 end, and the missing part is taken from the germline J gene. The CDR3 is 14 residues long. Trimming at V came to 3 bases and at J to 3 bases, leaving 2 bases not matched to a gene. Germline V gives CDR1 LNHDA, CDR2 SQIVND (reference sequence).

To note about this clone: The read finishes 3 residues shy of the CDR3 end, and the germline J gene is used to complete it. The rearrangement uses TRBV5-1 and TRBJ1-1, with a possible D match to TRBD1 (6 bases). Trimming took 4 bases from V and 1 from J, leaving 17 bases between them. CDR3 length: 16 residues. Germline loops: CDR1 SGHRS, CDR2 YFSETQ. The CDR3 sequence: CASSPTPGQSNTEAFF. The CDR3 DNA, read in part, is TGCGCCAGCAGCCCTACCCCGGGACAATCGAACACTGAA.

Remarks on this clone: Sequencing ends 3 residues short of the CDR3 end; the germline J gene provides the rest. The genes are TRBV19 and TRBJ1-5; D unresolved. The CDR3 sequence is 16 residues long. The germline V and J ends were trimmed by 5 bases and 1 base, with 15 bases remaining between them. Looked up from germline, CDR1 is LNHDA and CDR2 is SQIVND (reference sequence). This chain's CDR3 is CASSPRGSTSNQPQHF. CDR3 DNA (partial): TGTGCCAGTAGTCCCCGGGGTTCTACCAGCAATCAGCCC.